The TCR beta chain described here comes from a study of radiation and T cells in renal cell carcinoma. Study-level results: Pretreatment tumor biopsies were lacking, so baseline clonotypes are unknown.

V gave up 0 bases and J gave up 2 bases; unmatched junction bases: 6. Germline V lookup: CDR1 SGDLS, CDR2 YYNGEE. The CDR3 length is 16 residues. As for this clone: Its matching antigen is unknown.

Data came from immunoSEQ multiplex PCR; TCRdb stores just in-frame clones and leaves some out. The sample carries around 180,000 clones, 88% recorded once. The time point here: blood 4 weeks post-SBRT, at nephrectomy. Sample treatment: 15 Gy SBRT to primary tumor, nephrectomy 4 weeks later. Nephrectomy followed 15 Gy stereotactic body radiation by 4 weeks. Blood was sampled at baseline, 2 weeks and 4 weeks after SBRT. The tumor was a clear cell renal cell carcinoma. The starting material was blood, obtained from a patient whose treatment included radiotherapy and nephrectomy. The chain joins TRBV9 to TRBJ2-5; 8 nucleotides agree with TRBD2. This TCR came from a woman aged 45-65 years with renal cell carcinoma. CDR3 nucleotides: TGTGCCAGCAGCGTAGCGTCGACTAGCGAACAAGAGACCCAGTACTTC. As protein: CASSVASTSEQETQYF.